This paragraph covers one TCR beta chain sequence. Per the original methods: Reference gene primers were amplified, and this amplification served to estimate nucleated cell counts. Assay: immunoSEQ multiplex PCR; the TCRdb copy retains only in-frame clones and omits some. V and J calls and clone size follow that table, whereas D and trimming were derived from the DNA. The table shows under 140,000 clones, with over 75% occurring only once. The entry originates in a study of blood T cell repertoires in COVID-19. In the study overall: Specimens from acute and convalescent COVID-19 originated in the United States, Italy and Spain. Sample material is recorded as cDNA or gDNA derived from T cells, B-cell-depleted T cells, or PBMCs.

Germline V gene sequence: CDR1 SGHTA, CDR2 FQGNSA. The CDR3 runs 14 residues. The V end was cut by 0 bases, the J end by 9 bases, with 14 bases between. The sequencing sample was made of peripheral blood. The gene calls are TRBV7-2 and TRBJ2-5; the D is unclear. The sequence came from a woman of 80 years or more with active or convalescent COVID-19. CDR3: CASSLAAATSAQYF. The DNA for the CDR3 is TGTGCCAGCAGCTTAGCGGCGGCTACCTCAGCCCAGTACTTC. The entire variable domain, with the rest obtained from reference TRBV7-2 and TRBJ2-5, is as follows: GAGVSQSPSNKVTEKGKDVELRCDPISGHTALYWYRQSLGQGLEFLIYFQGNSAPDKSGLPSDRFSAERTGGSVSTLTIQRTQQEDSAVYLCASSLAAATSAQYFGPGTRLLVL.